The 15 T cell receptor beta chains given below trace back to one sample, sequenced in a study of shared clonotypes between healthy human individuals (dated by TCRdb to the early 2020s). Libraries were made using the immunoSEQ multiplex PCR assay. This is the immuneACCESS table as TCRdb keeps it, with only in-frame sequences that have V and J called. A part of the clones is gone; compared with another copy, unresolved V genes explain less than half, and the rest is unexplained. The sample contains about 470,000 clones, 70% to 80% of them found a single time. The top ten hold about 13% of the sample. Sequences were obtained from PBMCs. The receptors stem from a woman aged 40-49 years in good health. Some clones in this sample may be carry-over from other donors' samples.

As to this clone: Distinct nucleotide sequences in the sample also encode this CDR3. The J gene is TRBJ2-3, the V gene TRBV7-2; D is unclear. This CDR3 is 14 amino acids long. CDR1 is SGHTA, CDR2 FQGNSA, per germline. Trimming pared 5 bases from V and 0 bases from J, leaving 9 bases between. CDR3 nucleotide sequence: TGTGCCAGCAGCCTCCGAGGCAGCACAGATACGCAGTATTTT. As protein: CASSLRGSTDTQYF.

The chain joins TRBV5-4 to TRBJ2-1; 8 bases fit TRBD2. The J segment lost 6 bases and the V segment lost 0 bases, leaving 5 bases of the junction unmatched. The CDR3 contains 15 residues. In germline, CDR1 is SGHNT, CDR2 YYREEE (reference sequence). The chain's CDR3 is CASSLDTGLVNEQFF. CDR3 DNA sequence: TGTGCCAGCAGCTTGGACACGGGACTAGTCAATGAGCAGTTCTTC.

This clone appeared once. This chain connects TRBV6-5 to TRBJ2-3, with no clear D. The CDR3 runs 13 residues. CDR1 is MNHEY, CDR2 SVGAGI, per germline. Trimming removed 2 bases from V and 0 bases from J, with 3 bases in between. CDR3 DNA sequence: TGTGCCAGCAGTTACGGGAGCACAGATACGCAGTATTTT. Amino acids: CASSYGSTDTQYF.

The V and J genes are TRBV7-3 and TRBJ2-3; D unresolved. The CDR3 sequence is 13 residues long. V lost 0 bases and J 5 bases, leaving 6 bases between the germline ends. Germline loops: CDR1 SGHTA, CDR2 FQGTGA. CDR3 sequence reads: CASSLTTIDTQYF. CDR3 in DNA: TGTGCCAGCAGCTTAACGACGATAGATACGCAGTATTTT.

V gene TRBV7-2 combines with J gene TRBJ2-7; TRBD2 agrees at 10 bases. J lost 3 bases, V lost 5 bases, and 10 bases had no gene match. This CDR3 has 16 amino acids. Germline loops: CDR1 SGHTA, CDR2 FQGNSA. The CDR3: CASSPVSGRPGYEQYF. For the CDR3, the DNA is TGTGCCAGCAGCCCCGTTAGCGGGAGGCCCGGCTACGAGCAGTACTTC.

V and J are TRBV28 and TRBJ1-6; D not certain. V was clipped by 3 bases and J by 7 bases, with 10 bases between them. The germline V gene has CDR1 MDHEN and CDR2 SYDVKM. This CDR3 has 14 residues. CDR3 protein: CASSLGQRNSPLHF. CDR3 DNA sequence: TGTGCCAGCAGTTTGGGTCAGAGAAATTCACCCCTCCACTTT.

This clone is labeled as medium-sized. V usage is TRBV27 and J usage is TRBJ2-1; D is ambiguous. Germline CDR1 MNHEY, CDR2 SMNVEV (reference sequence). This CDR3 is 17 amino acids long. The ends were cut back, 2 bases at V and 0 bases at J, with 14 bases in the middle. CDR3 sequence: CASSLLGFYGSYNEQFF. The CDR3 DNA sequence: TGTGCCAGCAGTTTACTGGGATTCTACGGCTCCTACAATGAGCAGTTCTTC.

V usage is TRBV30 and J usage is TRBJ2-7; D unresolved. V gave up 0 bases and J gave up 3 bases, with 6 bases separating them. Germline V gives CDR1 GTSNPN, CDR2 SVGIG (reference sequence). The CDR3 runs 12 residues. The CDR3 here is CAWSVHVYEQYF. CDR3 DNA: TGTGCCTGGAGTGTACATGTCTACGAGCAGTACTTC.

In the case of this clone: A much larger clone differs by one base, so this may be a read error. The rearrangement uses TRBV6-1 and TRBJ1-1, with D perhaps TRBD1 (5 bases). Trimming pared 6 bases from V and 1 base from J, leaving 9 bases between. The CDR3 covers 13 residues. The germline gives CDR1 MNHNS, CDR2 SASEGT. CDR3 sequence: CASSFGQNTEAFF. CDR3 coding DNA: TGTGCCAGCAGCTTCGGACAGAACACTGAAGCTTTCTTT.

The V and J genes are TRBV10-2 and TRBJ2-1; TRBD2 matches at 10 bases. The CDR3 has 15 amino acids. CDR1 is WSHSY, CDR2 SAAADI, per germline. The V segment lost 6 bases and the J segment 4 bases; nucleotides outside the gene matches: 6. Written as DNA, the CDR3 is TGCGCCAGCAGCCGCGGGACTAGCGCTTACAATGAGCAGTTCTTC. Its translation is CASSRGTSAYNEQFF.

The genes are TRBV19 and TRBJ2-1, with 9 bases that match TRBD1. Germline V lookup: CDR1 LNHDA, CDR2 SQIVND (reference sequence). There are 14 residues in the CDR3. V lost 6 bases and J lost 9; bases outside the gene matches: 9. CDR3 bases: TGTGCCAGTAGCACCGGGACAGGGTTTACTGAGCAGTTCTTC. It yields the protein CASSTGTGFTEQFF. Together with reference TRBV19 and TRBJ2-1, the CDR3 gives the full variable domain: DGGITQSPKYLFRKEGQNVTLSCEQNLNHDAMYWYRQDPGQGLRLIYYSQIVNDFQKGDIAEGYSVSREKKESFPLTVTSAQKNPTAFYLCASSTGTGFTEQFFGPGTRLTVL.

The chain recombines TRBV6-1 with TRBJ2-2; D tentatively reads TRBD1 or TRBD2 (5 bases each). The CDR3 covers 13 residues. Trimming removed 6 bases from V and 1 base from J, with 6 bases in between. Per the germline V gene, CDR1 is MNHNS and CDR2 is SASEGT. As DNA, the CDR3 is TGTGCCAGCAGGGGGGAGAACACCGGGGAGCTGTTTTTT. Amino acids: CASRGENTGELFF.

V gene TRBV5-1 combines with J gene TRBJ1-2, with a weak D call TRBD1 (5 bases). The germline gives CDR1 SGHRS, CDR2 YFSETQ. The ends were cut back, 5 bases at V and 4 bases at J, with 12 bases in the middle. CDR3 size: 13 residues. CDR3 in amino acids: CASSQGVSYGYTF. As DNA, the CDR3 is TGCGCCAGCAGTCAAGGGGTGAGCTATGGCTACACCTTC.

The CDR3 sequence is CSVRLAGYEQYF. The CDR3 nucleotides read TGCAGCGTTCGACTAGCGGGTTACGAGCAGTACTTC. The chain joins TRBV29-1 to TRBJ2-7, with 10 bases lining up with TRBD2. With 5 bases clipped from V and 4 bases from J, the junction kept 2 bases outside the gene matches. The germline gives CDR1 SQVTM, CDR2 ANQGSEA. This CDR3 is built from 12 residues.

This clone appeared a few times. This chain joins TRBV29-1 and TRBJ2-3; 7 bases match TRBD1. With V trimmed by 5 bases and J by 1 base, 6 bases remained unmatched. Germline V gene sequence: CDR1 SQVTM, CDR2 ANQGSEA. The length of the CDR3 is 14 residues. The CDR3 sequence: CSVRDSSGTDTQYF. CDR3 in DNA: TGCAGCGTTCGGGACAGTTCGGGCACAGATACGCAGTATTTT.